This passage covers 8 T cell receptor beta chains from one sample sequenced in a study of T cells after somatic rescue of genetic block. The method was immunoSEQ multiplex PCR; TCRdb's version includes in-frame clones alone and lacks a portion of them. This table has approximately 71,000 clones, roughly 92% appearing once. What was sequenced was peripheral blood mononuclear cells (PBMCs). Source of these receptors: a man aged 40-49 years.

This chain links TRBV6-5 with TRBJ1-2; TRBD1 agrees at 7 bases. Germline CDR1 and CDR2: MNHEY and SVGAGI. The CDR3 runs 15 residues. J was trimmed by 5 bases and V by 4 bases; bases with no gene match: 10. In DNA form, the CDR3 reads TGTGCCAGCAGTTCCACAGGGGTAGCAGGGTATGGCTACACCTTC. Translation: CASSSTGVAGYGYTF.

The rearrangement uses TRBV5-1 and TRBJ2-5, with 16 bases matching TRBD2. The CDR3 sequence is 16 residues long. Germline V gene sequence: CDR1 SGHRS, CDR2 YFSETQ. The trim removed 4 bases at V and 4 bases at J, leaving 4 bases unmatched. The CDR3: CASSAGTSGGAETQYF. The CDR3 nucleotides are TGCGCCAGCAGCGCCGGGACTAGCGGGGGGGCAGAGACCCAGTACTTC. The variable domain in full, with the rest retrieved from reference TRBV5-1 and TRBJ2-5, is KAGVTQTPRYLIKTRGQQVTLSCSPISGHRSVSWYQQTPGQGLQFLFEYFSETQRNKGNFPGRFSGRQFSNSRSEMNVSTLELGDSALYLCASSAGTSGGAETQYFGPGTRLLVL.

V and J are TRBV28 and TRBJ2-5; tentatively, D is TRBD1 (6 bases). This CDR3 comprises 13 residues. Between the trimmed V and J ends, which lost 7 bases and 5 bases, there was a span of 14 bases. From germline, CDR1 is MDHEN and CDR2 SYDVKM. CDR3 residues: CASTWGQGETQYF. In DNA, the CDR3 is TGTGCCAGCACATGGGGGCAGGGCGAGACCCAGTACTTC.

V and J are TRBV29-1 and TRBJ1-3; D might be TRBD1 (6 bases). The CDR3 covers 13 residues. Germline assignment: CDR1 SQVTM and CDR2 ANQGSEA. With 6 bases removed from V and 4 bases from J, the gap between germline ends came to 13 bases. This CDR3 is CSVSDRNGNTIYF. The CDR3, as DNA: TGCAGCGTCTCAGACAGGAACGGAAACACCATATATTTT.

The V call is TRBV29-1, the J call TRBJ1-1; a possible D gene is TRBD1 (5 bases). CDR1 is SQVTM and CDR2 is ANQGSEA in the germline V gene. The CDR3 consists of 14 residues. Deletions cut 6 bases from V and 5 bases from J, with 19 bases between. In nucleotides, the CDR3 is TGCAGCGTGGGGGGTTCGGGGACTATGACTGAAGCTTTCTTT. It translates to CSVGGSGTMTEAFF.

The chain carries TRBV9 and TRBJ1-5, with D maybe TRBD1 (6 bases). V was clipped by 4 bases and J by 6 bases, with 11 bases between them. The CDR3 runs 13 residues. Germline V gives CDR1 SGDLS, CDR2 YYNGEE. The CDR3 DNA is TGTGCCAGCAGCTTAACAGGGATTCAGCCCCAGCATTTT. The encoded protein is CASSLTGIQPQHF.

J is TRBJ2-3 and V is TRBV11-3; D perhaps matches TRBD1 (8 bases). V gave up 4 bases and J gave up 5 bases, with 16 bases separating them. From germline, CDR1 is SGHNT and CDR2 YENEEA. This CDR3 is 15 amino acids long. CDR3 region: CASSSRTGREDTQYF. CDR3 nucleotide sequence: TGTGCCAGCAGCTCTCGGACAGGGAGGGAAGATACGCAGTATTTT.

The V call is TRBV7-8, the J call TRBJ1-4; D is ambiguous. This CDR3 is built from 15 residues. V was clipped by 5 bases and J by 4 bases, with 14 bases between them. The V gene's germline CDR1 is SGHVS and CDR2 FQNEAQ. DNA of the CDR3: TGTGCCAGCAGCCCCTTTTCCGGGGTTAATGAAAAACTGTTTTTT. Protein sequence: CASSPFSGVNEKLFF.